This is a list of T cell receptor beta chains from one sample in a study of blood T cells in healthy people across ages. TCRdb analysed the 5' RACE reads with MiXCR anew, one entry per CDR3 protein. The table includes nearly 800,000 distinct CDR3 sequences, about 56% detected once. The sequencing input was blood. The receptors come from a man aged 40-49 years in good health. Both conserved end residues are trimmed from each CDR3.

V: TRBV29-1
J: TRBJ2-4
CDR3: SAGQGANEQY

V: TRBV20-1
J: TRBJ2-7
CDR3: SVSGQGTYEQY

V: TRBV29-1
J: TRBJ1-2
CDR3: SVEGQNYGYT

V: TRBV3-1
J: TRBJ1-2
CDR3: ASSPGPYGYT

V: TRBV27
J: TRBJ2-3
CDR3: ASSLSTGDTQY

V: TRBV7-9
J: TRBJ2-1
CDR3: ASSRPLNEQF

V: TRBV14
J: TRBJ2-5
CDR3: ASSVWEPQY

V: TRBV20-1
J: TRBJ1-2
CDR3: SARDNRASGYGYT

V: TRBV11-3
J: TRBJ2-1
CDR3: ASTLGFIYNEQF

V: TRBV7-3
J: -
CDR3: ASSSRLAAYNEQY

V: TRBV9
J: TRBJ2-1
CDR3: ASGDASVVREQF

V: TRBV12-3/TRBV12-4
J: TRBJ2-2
CDR3: ASSKSTGLAGELF

V: TRBV29-1
J: TRBJ2-2
CDR3: SVSAGGAGELF

V: TRBV27
J: TRBJ2-1
CDR3: ASSLLSFGEQF

V: TRBV9
J: TRBJ2-5
CDR3: ASSVEAISAQY

V: TRBV6-2/TRBV6-3
J: TRBJ1-5
CDR3: ASSSRRGQAPPSQH

V: TRBV4-3
J: TRBJ1-5
CDR3: ASSQGGSRDQPQH

V: TRBV29-1
J: TRBJ2-6
CDR3: SVVGTTSGANVLT

V: TRBV24-1
J: TRBJ2-1
CDR3: AARRVGNNEQF

V: TRBV9
J: TRBJ2-3
CDR3: ASSTQSGIRGTDTQY

V: TRBV11-2
J: TRBJ2-1
CDR3: ASSFLVRVTPYNEQF

V: TRBV28
J: -
CDR3: ASSLPWEGEETQY

V: TRBV9
J: TRBJ2-3
CDR3: ASSVGNQFQQTQY

V: TRBV10-3
J: TRBJ2-2
CDR3: AISTNTGELF